Listed here are 31 T cell receptor beta chains from one sample, sequenced in a study of tumor-infiltrating lymphocytes in primary liver carcinoma. Reverse transcription of about 500 ng total RNA with a constant-region primer produced TCR beta cDNA. Employing slightly modified ARM-PCR, three nested multiplex PCR rounds were run, and these gave rise to the TCR beta libraries. PCR rounds one and two used TRBV1-TRBV30 forward primers with a C-beta reverse primer for approximately 10 cycles each. TCRdb recomputed calls from the multiplex PCR reads with MiXCR, one row per CDR3 protein. Of more than 150,000 distinct CDR3 sequences in the sample, less than 65% were seen once. Unsorted whole blood supplied the blood RNA, and germline DNA was isolated too. The specimen sequenced was peripheral blood. These receptors were obtained from a man aged 35-49 years with primary liver carcinoma and hepatitis B virus infection.

With respect to this clonotype: A single base separates this from a much larger clone, so it may be a read error. Since no conserved phenylalanine or tryptophan closes the CDR3, a read error is the likely cause. The genes are TRBV29-1 and TRBJ1-6; a possible D gene is TRBD1 (6 bases). The CDR3 has 15 residues. In germline, CDR1 is SQVTM, CDR2 ANQGSEA. The V and J ends lost 5 bases and 7 bases respectively, with 18 bases between them. Here the CDR3 reads CSVCQGSLMNSPLHS. The CDR3 bases are TGCAGCGTTTGTCAGGGGTCACTTATGAATTCACCCCTCCACTCT.

The sample holds many counts of this clonotype. The gene calls are TRBV6-2 or TRBV6-3 and TRBJ2-7, with 11 bases lining up with TRBD2. V gave up 6 bases and J gave up 4 bases; unmatched junction bases: 5. Per germline, CDR1 MNHEY and CDR2 SVGEGT. This CDR3 comprises 14 residues. In DNA, the CDR3 is TGTGCCAGCAGACGCGGGACTAGCGGTTACGAGCAGTACTTC. Translating gives CASRRGTSGYEQYF.

This clonotype was counted between two and nine times. The V and J genes are TRBV29-1 and TRBJ1-2, with D unclear. Trimming took off 5 bases at V and 1 base at J, with 20 bases between the two ends. The CDR3 has 16 residues. In germline, CDR1 is SQVTM, CDR2 ANQGSEA. Written as DNA, the CDR3 is TGCAGCGTTCCAACTCGGACCTACACTAATAACTATGGCTACACCTTC. It specifies CSVPTRTYTNNYGYTF.

Only a few counts were recorded for this clonotype. The genes are TRBV6-5 and TRBJ2-1, with D tentatively TRBD2 (6 bases). Trimming shortened V by 6 bases and J by 0 bases, and 15 bases separated the two germline ends. There are 16 residues in the CDR3. Per the germline V gene, CDR1 is MNHEY and CDR2 is SVGAGI. CDR3 DNA sequence: TGTGCCAGCAGGAGCCCGCGGGAATCCTCCTACAATGAGCAGTTCTTC. Residues: CASRSPRESSYNEQFF.

This chain uses TRBV5-6 with TRBJ1-1; D ambiguous. Germline CDR1 and CDR2: SGHDT and YYEEEE. V was shortened by 5 bases and J by 11 bases, with 16 bases between the two germline ends. The CDR3 has 12 amino acids. CDR3: CASSVRSTGAFF. DNA of the CDR3: TGTGCCAGCAGTGTGCGCAGCACTGGGGCTTTCTTT.

This clonotype showed up just once. V usage is TRBV4-2 and J usage is TRBJ2-2; 9 bases map to TRBD2. Germline CDR1 and CDR2: LGHNA and YNFKEQ. The CDR3 has 18 residues. The ends lost 0 bases at V and 6 bases at J; junction bases unmatched: 11. CDR3 amino acids: CASSQDLLIAGASGELFF. The CDR3 nucleotides are TGTGCCAGCAGCCAAGATCTGTTAATAGCGGGAGCGTCCGGGGAGCTGTTTTTT.

With regard to this clonotype: Germline is not matched at one junction end, which may reflect a read error. The V call is TRBV11-2, the J call TRBJ2-3; D is ambiguous. This CDR3 has 12 amino acids. Per germline, CDR1 SGHAT and CDR2 FQNNGV. As DNA, the CDR3 is TGTGCCAACAGCTTAGACGCAGATACGCAGTATTTT. This gives the protein CANSLDADTQYF.

V usage is TRBV6-5 and J usage is TRBJ2-2, with TRBD1 matching over 11 bases. The CDR3 is 17 residues long. V shed 2 bases, J shed 0 bases, and the junction held 2 bases outside the gene matches. Germline loops: CDR1 MNHEY, CDR2 SVGAGI. CDR3 in DNA: TGTGCCAGCAGTTACCCGGGACAGGGGGCGAACACCGGGGAGCTGTTTTTT. Protein: CASSYPGQGANTGELFF.

Turning to this clonotype: One end of the junction varies from germline; a read error may be responsible. The chain links TRBV4-1 to TRBJ2-7, with no clear D. Looked up from germline, CDR1 is MGHRA and CDR2 is YSYEKL. CDR3 size: 16 residues. CDR3 region: CTSSQDSAAFSYEQYF. DNA of the CDR3: TGCACCAGCAGTCAAGACTCGGCGGCCTTCTCCTACGAGCAGTACTTC.

This clonotype has only a few counts. The chain has TRBV6-1 and TRBJ2-5; 7 nucleotides align to TRBD1. This CDR3 spans 14 amino acids. V dropped 5 bases and J dropped 5; count of bases not matched to a gene: 8. Germline CDR1 and CDR2: MNHNS and SASEGT. In DNA, the CDR3 is TGTGCCAGCAGTAAACCCGGGACAGCCGAGACCCAGTACTTC. Its translation is CASSKPGTAETQYF.

The CDR3 region is CASSPVRWGDRGIEQYF. CDR3 bases: TGTGCCAGCAGCCCCGTTAGGTGGGGTGACAGAGGTATAGAGCAGTACTTC. The chain is built from TRBV11-2 and TRBJ2-7; a possible D gene is TRBD1 (5 bases). The V end was cut by 5 bases, the J end by 7 bases, with 27 bases between. Germline CDR1 and CDR2: SGHAT and FQNNGV. This CDR3 has 17 residues. The full variable domain, completed using reference TRBV11-2 and TRBJ2-7, is EAGVAQSPRYKIIEKRQSVAFWCNPISGHATLYWYQQILGQGPKLLIQFQNNGVVDDSQLPKDRFSAERLKGVDSTLKIQPAKLEDSAVYLCASSPVRWGDRGIEQYFGPGTRLTVT.

Of note for this clonotype: It may be a read error: a sequence one base away is much more abundant. The rearrangement joins TRBV11-2 to TRBJ1-4, with 8 bases lining up with TRBD1. Germline V gene data show CDR1 as SGHAT and CDR2 as FQNNGV. The CDR3 has 15 residues. CDR3 sequence: CTSSSQGAAYEKLFF. The DNA for the CDR3 is TGTACCAGCAGCTCCCAGGGGGCGGCGTATGAAAAACTGTTTTTT.

This clonotype has more than one count but fewer than ten. The rearrangement links TRBV4-1 to TRBJ1-5; no clear D gene. This CDR3 spans 15 amino acids. The germline CDR1 and CDR2 sequences are MGHRA and YSYEKL. The V and J ends lost 2 bases and 2 bases respectively, with 10 bases between them. The CDR3 nucleotides are TGCGCCAGCAGCCAACTGGGCTTGGGCAATCAGCCCCAGCATTTT. Protein product: CASSQLGLGNQPQHF.

The CDR3 protein is CASSSGTTDTQYF. As DNA, the CDR3 is TGTGCCAGCAGCTCGGGGACTACAGATACGCAGTATTTT. The rearrangement uses TRBV11-1 and TRBJ2-3, with D possibly being TRBD2 (6 bases). This CDR3 spans 13 amino acids. The ends were cut back, 4 bases at V and 3 bases at J, with 8 bases in the middle. Germline V gene data show CDR1 as SGHAT and CDR2 as FQDESV (reference sequence). Full variable domain (rest looked up from reference TRBV11-1 and TRBJ2-3): EAEVAQSPRYKITEKSQAVAFWCDPISGHATLYWYRQILGQGPELLVQFQDESVVDDSQLPKDRFSAERLKGVDSTLKIQPAELGDSAMYLCASSSGTTDTQYFGPGTRLTVL.

This clonotype was seen ten or more times. The chain is built from TRBV12-3 or TRBV12-4 and TRBJ1-5, with D possibly TRBD1 on 6 matching bases. The CDR3 length is 14 residues. Trimming left V 5 bases short and J 1 base short, with 9 bases between. The chain's CDR3 is CASSVQGSNQPQHF. The CDR3 DNA is TGTGCCAGCAGTGTACAGGGCAGCAATCAGCCCCAGCATTTT.

This clonotype has only a few counts. The V and J genes are TRBV29-1 and TRBJ1-4, with D tentatively TRBD1 (6 bases). The CDR3 is 13 amino acids. V lost 6 bases and J lost 4, with 12 bases in between. CDR1 is SQVTM and CDR2 is ANQGSEA in the germline V gene. CDR3 protein: CSVEKDSNEKLFF. The CDR3 DNA follows: TGCAGCGTCGAGAAGGACAGTAATGAAAAACTGTTTTTT.

This sequence joins TRBV6-5 and TRBJ2-7; 12 positions agree with TRBD2. The CDR3 totals 16 residues. Germline V gives CDR1 MNHEY, CDR2 SVGAGI. The trim removed 8 bases at V and 7 bases at J, leaving 15 bases unmatched. CDR3 DNA: TGTGCCAGCGGGCTTGGTGTACTAGCGGGAGGCGGGGAGCAGTACTTC. This sequence encodes CASGLGVLAGGGEQYF.

Remarks on this clonotype: A read error may account for a junction end that differs from germline. The chain recombines TRBV29-1 with TRBJ2-1; 11 nucleotides agree with TRBD2. The CDR3 has 13 amino acids. Per the germline V gene, CDR1 is SQVTM and CDR2 is ANQGSEA. The CDR3 spells CSVGGLADNERFF. The CDR3 coding sequence is TGCAGCGTTGGGGGACTAGCGGACAATGAGCGGTTTTTC.

The rearrangement uses TRBV7-8 and TRBJ2-3; 11 bases are shared with TRBD2. V dropped 3 bases and J dropped 1; count of bases not matched to a gene: 3. The length of the CDR3 is 16 residues. CDR1 is SGHVS, CDR2 FQNEAQ, per germline. DNA for the CDR3: TGTGCCAGCAGCTTCGTGGGACTAGCGGGCACAGATACGCAGTATTTT. Its protein product is CASSFVGLAGTDTQYF.

Of note for this clonotype: It may be a read error: a sequence one base away is much more abundant. The rearrangement uses TRBV29-1 and TRBJ2-2, with TRBD1 matching 12 bases. The CDR3 sequence is 14 residues long. V trimming: 6 bases; J trimming: 6 bases; junction bases outside the gene matches: 5. Per germline, CDR1 SQVTM and CDR2 ANQGSEA. In nucleotides, the CDR3 is TGCAGCGTCGGGACAGGGGGCAACGCCGGGGAGCTGTTTTTT. As protein: CSVGTGGNAGELFF.

The CDR3 nucleotides are TGCAGCGGCCGTCTGGCGGGAAGCTCCTACGAGCAGTACTTC. Its protein is CSGRLAGSSYEQYF. The chain carries TRBV29-1 and TRBJ2-7, with D possibly being TRBD2 (6 bases). CDR1 and CDR2 from the germline V gene are SQVTM and ANQGSEA. Trimming removed 7 bases from V and 0 bases from J, with 16 bases in between. The CDR3 runs 14 residues.

There are a few counts of this clonotype. The chain links TRBV11-2 to TRBJ1-1; D ambiguous. Looked up from germline, CDR1 is SGHAT and CDR2 is FQNNGV. This CDR3 has 16 amino acids. V lost 5 bases to trimming and J lost 4 bases, with 20 bases between them. The CDR3 is CASSRNWVASLTEAFF. The DNA of the CDR3 is TGTGCCAGCAGCCGAAACTGGGTGGCGTCACTCACTGAAGCTTTCTTT. Based on the CDR3 plus reference TRBV11-2 and TRBJ1-1, the full variable domain is EAGVAQSPRYKIIEKRQSVAFWCNPISGHATLYWYQQILGQGPKLLIQFQNNGVVDDSQLPKDRFSAERLKGVDSTLKIQPAKLEDSAVYLCASSRNWVASLTEAFFGQGTRLTVV.

The rearrangement links TRBV7-8 to TRBJ1-4; possibly TRBD1 for D (5 bases). The CDR3 length is 15 residues. Germline CDR1 reads SGHVS; CDR2 reads FQNEAQ. V was pared by 5 bases and J by 8 bases, with 18 bases between. The CDR3 DNA reads as TGTGCCAGCAGCCCGCTGGAGGGGCGATGCGAAAAACTGTTTTTT. Its translation: CASSPLEGRCEKLFF.

As to this clonotype: It is unclear where the CDR3 begins or ends on the DNA, so no DNA is shown, and the CDR3 is as TCRdb lists it. The CDR3 is CASSFGSGTGNTQAFF. The gene calls are TRBV5-4 and TRBJ1-1; no DNA check was done on the table's D call, TRBD1. Germline V lookup: CDR1 SGHNT, CDR2 YYREEE (reference sequence). The CDR3 has 16 amino acids, counting both end residues.

As to this clonotype: A read error is likely, as this CDR3 ends without the conserved phenylalanine or tryptophan. The chain is built from TRBV11-2 and TRBJ2-3; 10 bases agree with TRBD2. From germline, CDR1 is SGHAT and CDR2 FQNNGV. This CDR3 is 21 amino acids long. DNA for the CDR3: TGTGCCAGCAGCTCCGTAGTTTTCGCGAGCGGGAGGGCCCTCGGTCCAGATACACAGTATTAT. Amino acid sequence: CASSSVVFASGRALGPDTQYY.

V is TRBV29-1 and J is TRBJ2-2; D unclear. In germline, CDR1 is SQVTM, CDR2 ANQGSEA. The ends were cut back, 8 bases at V and 5 bases at J, with 15 bases in the middle. The CDR3 totals 13 residues. The CDR3 loop reads CSSEGQKTGELFF. CDR3 nucleotide sequence: TGCAGCTCCGAAGGGCAGAAGACCGGGGAGCTGTTTTTT.

Of note for this clonotype: A read error is possible here, since a much larger clone lies one base away. The J gene is TRBJ2-1, the V gene TRBV11-2, with D possibly called TRBD1 or TRBD2 (5 bases each). V shed 4 bases and J shed 4 bases, with 14 bases lying between them. The CDR3 has 15 residues. CDR1 is SGHAT and CDR2 is FQNNGV in the germline V gene. The CDR3 bases are TGTGCCAGCAGCTCTGGGGCGGGCCCTTACAATGAGCAGTTCTTC. Protein sequence: CASSSGAGPYNEQFF.

In its sample, this clonotype was seen once. The chain has TRBV7-3 and TRBJ2-3, with 7 positions matching TRBD2. The CDR3 extends over 15 amino acids. CDR1 SGHTA and CDR2 FQGTGA come from the germline V gene. The J segment lost 0 bases and the V segment lost 2 bases, leaving 2 bases of the junction unmatched. This chain's CDR3 is CASSLGSGSTDTQYF. The CDR3 coding sequence is TGTGCCAGCAGCTTAGGTAGCGGGAGCACAGATACGCAGTATTTT.

About this clonotype itself: This likely comes from a read error, as the CDR3 has no conserved phenylalanine or tryptophan at its end. J is TRBJ1-1 and V is TRBV12-3 or TRBV12-4, with TRBD1 as a possible D gene (5 bases). The CDR3 contains 16 residues. Trimming stripped 3 bases from V and 1 base from J, with 15 bases between. The CDR3 spells CASSFMAGTKNTEAFI. The CDR3 nucleotides are TGTGCCAGCAGTTTCATGGCAGGGACGAAGAACACTGAAGCTTTCATT.

A remark on this clonotype: The junction departs from germline at one end; a sequencing error may be responsible. This chain uses TRBV7-8 with TRBJ2-3; D gene unclear. Germline V CDR1 and CDR2: SGHVS, FQNEAQ. This CDR3 contains 15 residues. The CDR3, as DNA: TGTGTCAGCAGCCCTGACTGGGTACGCACAGATACGCAGTATTTT. It codes for CVSSPDWVRTDTQYF.

The chain recombines TRBV5-1 with TRBJ2-1, with D unclear. Deletions cut 3 bases from V and 5 bases from J, with 12 bases between. CDR3 length equals 14 residues. Looked up from germline, CDR1 is SGHRS and CDR2 is YFSETQ. Here the CDR3 reads CASSWGSWDNEQFF. In nucleotides, the CDR3 is TGCGCCAGCAGCTGGGGATCCTGGGACAATGAGCAGTTCTTC.